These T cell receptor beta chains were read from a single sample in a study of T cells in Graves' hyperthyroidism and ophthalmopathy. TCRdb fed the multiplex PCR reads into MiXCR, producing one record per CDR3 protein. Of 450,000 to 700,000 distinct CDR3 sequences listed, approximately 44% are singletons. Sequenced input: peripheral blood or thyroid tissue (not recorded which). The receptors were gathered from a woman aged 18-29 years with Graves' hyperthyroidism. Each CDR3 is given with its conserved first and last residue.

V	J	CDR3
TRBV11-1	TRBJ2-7	CASSKKAVHEQYF
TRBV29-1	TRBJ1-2	CSLGPKGYTF
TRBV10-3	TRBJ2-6	CAISERTGANVLTF
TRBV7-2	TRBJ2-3	CASSLALASGRITDTQYF
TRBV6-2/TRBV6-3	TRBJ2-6	CASSYSSGANVLTF
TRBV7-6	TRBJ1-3	CASSTGGAGNTIYF
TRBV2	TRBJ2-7	CASSEAGTGINEQYF
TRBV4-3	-	CASSQRGNEQFF
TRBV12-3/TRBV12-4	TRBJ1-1	CASSLKSGGTEAFF
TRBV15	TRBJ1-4	CATSRGTGNGEKLFF
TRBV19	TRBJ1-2	CASSISTGALYGYTF
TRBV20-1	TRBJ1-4	CSQDQDEKLFF
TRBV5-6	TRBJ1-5	CASSLAGQPSNQPQHF
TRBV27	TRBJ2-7	CASSIVRGLVYDEQYF
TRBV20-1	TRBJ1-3	CSASLARNTIYF